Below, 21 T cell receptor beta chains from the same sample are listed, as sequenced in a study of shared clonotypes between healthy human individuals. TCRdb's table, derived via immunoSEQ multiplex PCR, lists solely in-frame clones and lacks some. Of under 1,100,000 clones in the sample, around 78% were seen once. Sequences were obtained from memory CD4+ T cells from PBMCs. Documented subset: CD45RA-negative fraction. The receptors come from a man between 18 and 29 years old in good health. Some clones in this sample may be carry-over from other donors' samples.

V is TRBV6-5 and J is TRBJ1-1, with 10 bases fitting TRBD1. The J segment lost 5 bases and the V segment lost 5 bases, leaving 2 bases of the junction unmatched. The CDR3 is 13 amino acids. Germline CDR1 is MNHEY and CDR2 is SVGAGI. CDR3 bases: TGTGCCAGCAGTCGGACAGGGGGGACTGAAGCTTTCTTT. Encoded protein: CASSRTGGTEAFF.

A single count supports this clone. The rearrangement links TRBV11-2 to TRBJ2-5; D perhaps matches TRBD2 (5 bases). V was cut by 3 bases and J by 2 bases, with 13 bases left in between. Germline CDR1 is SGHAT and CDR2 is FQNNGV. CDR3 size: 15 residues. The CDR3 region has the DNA TGTGCCAGCAGCTTCCCGGGGTTGGGTCAAGAGACCCAGTACTTC. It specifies CASSFPGLGQETQYF.

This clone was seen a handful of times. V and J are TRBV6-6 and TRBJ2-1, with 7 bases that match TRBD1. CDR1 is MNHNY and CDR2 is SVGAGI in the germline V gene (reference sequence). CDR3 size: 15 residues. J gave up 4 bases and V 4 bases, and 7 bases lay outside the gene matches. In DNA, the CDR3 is TGTGCCAGCAGTTCGGGACAGTTAACGTACAATGAGCAGTTCTTC. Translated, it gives CASSSGQLTYNEQFF.

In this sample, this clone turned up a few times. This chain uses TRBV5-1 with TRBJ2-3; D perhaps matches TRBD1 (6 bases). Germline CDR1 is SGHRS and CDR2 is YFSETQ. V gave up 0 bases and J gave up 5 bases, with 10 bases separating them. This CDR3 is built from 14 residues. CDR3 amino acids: CASSLGQGIDTQYF. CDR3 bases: TGCGCCAGCAGCTTGGGTCAGGGGATAGATACGCAGTATTTT.

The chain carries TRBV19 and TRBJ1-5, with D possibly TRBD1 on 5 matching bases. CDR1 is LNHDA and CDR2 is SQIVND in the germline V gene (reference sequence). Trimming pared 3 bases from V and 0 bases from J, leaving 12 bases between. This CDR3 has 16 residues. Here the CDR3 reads CASSIRLGDSNQPQHF. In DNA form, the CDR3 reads TGTGCCAGTAGTATTCGGCTAGGGGATAGCAATCAGCCCCAGCATTTT.

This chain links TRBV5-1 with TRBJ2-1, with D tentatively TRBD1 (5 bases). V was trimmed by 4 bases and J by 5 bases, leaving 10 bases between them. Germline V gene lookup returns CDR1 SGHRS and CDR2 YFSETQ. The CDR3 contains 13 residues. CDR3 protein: CASSPTTDNEQFF. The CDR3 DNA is TGCGCCAGCAGCCCTACGACAGACAATGAGCAGTTCTTC.

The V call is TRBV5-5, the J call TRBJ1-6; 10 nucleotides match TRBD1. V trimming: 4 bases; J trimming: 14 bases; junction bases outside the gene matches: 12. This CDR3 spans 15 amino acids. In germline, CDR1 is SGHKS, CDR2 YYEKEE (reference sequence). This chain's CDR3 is CASSTQGQGFLSLHF. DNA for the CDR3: TGTGCCAGCAGCACCCAGGGACAGGGGTTTTTGTCCCTCCACTTT.

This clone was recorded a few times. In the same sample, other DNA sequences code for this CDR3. CDR3 residues: CASSGSGGGADTQYF. CDR3 sequence (DNA): TGTGCCAGCAGCGGTAGCGGAGGGGGGGCAGATACGCAGTATTTT. V is TRBV9 and J is TRBJ2-3, with a weak D call TRBD2 (7 bases). The CDR3 contains 15 residues. Trimming removed 3 bases from V and 4 bases from J, with 15 bases in between. Germline values: CDR1 SGDLS, CDR2 YYNGEE.

The CDR3 nucleotides read TGTGCCAGCAGCTACCCGGACCGTGTCACTGAAGCTTTCTTT. It codes for CASSYPDRVTEAFF. V and J are TRBV5-4 and TRBJ1-1; D is uncertain. CDR3 length: 14 amino acids. Trimming removed 3 bases from V and 4 bases from J, with 13 bases in between. Germline V gene sequence: CDR1 SGHNT, CDR2 YYREEE (reference sequence).

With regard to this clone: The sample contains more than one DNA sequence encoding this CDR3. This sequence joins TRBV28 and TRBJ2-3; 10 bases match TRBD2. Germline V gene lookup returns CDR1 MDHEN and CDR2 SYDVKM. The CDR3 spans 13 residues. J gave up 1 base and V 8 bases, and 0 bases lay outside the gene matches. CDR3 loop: CASLAGGTDTQYF. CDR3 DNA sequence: TGTGCCAGCCTAGCGGGGGGCACAGATACGCAGTATTTT. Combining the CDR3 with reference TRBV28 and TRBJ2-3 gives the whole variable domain DVKVTQSSRYLVKRTGEKVFLECVQDMDHENMFWYRQDPGLGLRLIYFSYDVKMKEKGDIPEGYSVSREKKERFSLILESASTNQTSMYLCASLAGGTDTQYFGPGTRLTVL.

CDR3 sequence reads: CASSSTLAGANTGELFF. The CDR3 coding sequence is TGTGCCAGCAGCTCAACACTAGCGGGAGCGAACACCGGGGAGCTGTTTTTT. V usage is TRBV7-6 and J usage is TRBJ2-2; 11 nucleotides align to TRBD2. Germline trimming cut 4 bases from V and 0 bases from J; bases unmatched to any gene: 4. CDR1 is SGHVS and CDR2 is FNYEAQ in the germline V gene. The CDR3 spans 17 residues.

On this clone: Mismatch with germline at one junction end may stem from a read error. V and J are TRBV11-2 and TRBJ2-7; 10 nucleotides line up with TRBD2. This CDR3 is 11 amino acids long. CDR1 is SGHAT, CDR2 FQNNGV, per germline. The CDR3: CASSPGTSVDF. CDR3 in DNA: TGTGCCAGCAGCCCAGGGACTAGCGTAGACTTC. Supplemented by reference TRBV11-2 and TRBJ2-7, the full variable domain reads EAGVAQSPRYKIIEKRQSVAFWCNPISGHATLYWYQQILGQGPKLLIQFQNNGVVDDSQLPKDRFSAERLKGVDSTLKIQPAKLEDSAVYLCASSPGTSVDFGPGTRLTVT.

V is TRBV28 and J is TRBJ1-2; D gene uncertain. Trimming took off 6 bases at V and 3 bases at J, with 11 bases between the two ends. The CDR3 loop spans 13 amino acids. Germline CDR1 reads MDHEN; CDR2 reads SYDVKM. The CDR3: CASRVTLDYGYTF. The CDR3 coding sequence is TGTGCCAGCAGGGTCACCCTGGACTATGGCTACACCTTC.

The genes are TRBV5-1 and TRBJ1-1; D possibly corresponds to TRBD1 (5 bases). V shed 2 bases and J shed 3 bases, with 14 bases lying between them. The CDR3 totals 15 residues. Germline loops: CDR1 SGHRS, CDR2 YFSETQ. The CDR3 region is CASSFTGTGHTEAFF. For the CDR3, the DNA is TGCGCCAGCAGCTTCACCGGGACGGGTCACACTGAAGCTTTCTTT. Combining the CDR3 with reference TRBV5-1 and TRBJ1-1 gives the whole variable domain KAGVTQTPRYLIKTRGQQVTLSCSPISGHRSVSWYQQTPGQGLQFLFEYFSETQRNKGNFPGRFSGRQFSNSRSEMNVSTLELGDSALYLCASSFTGTGHTEAFFGQGTRLTVV.

CDR3 region: CSVEEVRETQYF. The CDR3 coding sequence is TGCAGCGTTGAAGAGGTTCGAGAGACCCAGTACTTC. The rearrangement links TRBV29-1 to TRBJ2-5, with no clear D. Germline CDR1 is SQVTM and CDR2 is ANQGSEA. The CDR3 is 12 amino acids. V lost 0 bases and J lost 4, with 6 bases in between. Supplemented by reference TRBV29-1 and TRBJ2-5, the full variable domain reads SAVISQKPSRDICQRGTSLTIQCQVDSQVTMMFWYRQQPGQSLTLIATANQGSEATYESGFVIDKFPISRPNLTFSTLTVSNMSPEDSSIYLCSVEEVRETQYFGPGTRLLVL.

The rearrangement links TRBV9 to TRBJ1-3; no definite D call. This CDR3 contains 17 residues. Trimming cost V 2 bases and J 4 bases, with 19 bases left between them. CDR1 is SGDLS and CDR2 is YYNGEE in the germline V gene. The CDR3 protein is CASSVRSGRGFGNTIYF. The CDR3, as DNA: TGTGCCAGCAGCGTCCGCAGCGGGAGAGGGTTCGGAAACACCATATATTTT.

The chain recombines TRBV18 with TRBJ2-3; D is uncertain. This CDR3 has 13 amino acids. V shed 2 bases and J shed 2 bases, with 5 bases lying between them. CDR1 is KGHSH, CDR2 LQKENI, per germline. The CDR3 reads CASSPVDTDTQYF. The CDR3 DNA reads TGTGCCAGCTCACCAGTAGACACAGATACGCAGTATTTT.

DNA of the CDR3: TGTGCCACCAGCCCGAAAGGCGGCCGGTTGGAAGAGACCCAGTACTTC. Translated, it gives CATSPKGGRLEETQYF. This chain uses TRBV15 with TRBJ2-5, with D unclear. V dropped 5 bases and J dropped 3 bases, with 19 bases sitting between them. The CDR3 length is 16 residues. CDR1 LNHNV and CDR2 YYDKDF come from the germline V gene (reference sequence).

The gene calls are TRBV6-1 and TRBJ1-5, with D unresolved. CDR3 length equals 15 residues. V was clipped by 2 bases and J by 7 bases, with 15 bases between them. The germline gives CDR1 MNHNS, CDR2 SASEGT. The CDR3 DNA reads TGTGCCAGCAGTGAAATGGTCAGGCCGACACAGCCCCAGCATTTT. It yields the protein CASSEMVRPTQPQHF.

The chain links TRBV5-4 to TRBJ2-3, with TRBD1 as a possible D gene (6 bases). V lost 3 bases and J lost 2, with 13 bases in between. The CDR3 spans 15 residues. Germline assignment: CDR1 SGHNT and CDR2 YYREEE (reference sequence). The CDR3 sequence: CASSYGQSFTDTQYF. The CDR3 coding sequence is TGTGCCAGCAGCTACGGACAGAGTTTCACAGATACGCAGTATTTT.

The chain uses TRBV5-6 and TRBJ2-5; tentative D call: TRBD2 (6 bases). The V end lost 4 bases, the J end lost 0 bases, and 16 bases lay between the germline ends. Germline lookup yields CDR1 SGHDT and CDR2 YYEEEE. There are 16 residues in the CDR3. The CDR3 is CASSLNSGVYQETQYF. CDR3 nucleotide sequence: TGTGCCAGCAGCCTTAATAGCGGAGTGTACCAAGAGACCCAGTACTTC.